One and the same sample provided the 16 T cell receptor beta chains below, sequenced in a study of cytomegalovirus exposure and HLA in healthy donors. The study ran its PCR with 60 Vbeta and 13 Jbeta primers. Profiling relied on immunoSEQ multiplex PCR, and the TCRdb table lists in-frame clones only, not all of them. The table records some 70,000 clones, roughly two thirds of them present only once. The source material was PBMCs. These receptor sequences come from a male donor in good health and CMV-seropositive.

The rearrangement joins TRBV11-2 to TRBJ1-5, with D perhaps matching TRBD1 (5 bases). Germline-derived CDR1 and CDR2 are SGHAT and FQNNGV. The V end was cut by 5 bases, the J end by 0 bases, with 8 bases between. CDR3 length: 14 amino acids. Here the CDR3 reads CASSPGRSNQPQHF. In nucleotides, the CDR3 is TGTGCCAGCAGCCCAGGGCGTAGCAATCAGCCCCAGCATTTT.

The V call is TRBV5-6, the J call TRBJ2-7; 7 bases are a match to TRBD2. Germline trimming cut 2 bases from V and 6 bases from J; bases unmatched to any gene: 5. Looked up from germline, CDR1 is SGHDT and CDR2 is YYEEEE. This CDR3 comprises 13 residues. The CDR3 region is CASSFGGRVEQYF. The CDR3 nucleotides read TGTGCCAGCAGCTTCGGCGGGAGAGTCGAGCAGTACTTC.

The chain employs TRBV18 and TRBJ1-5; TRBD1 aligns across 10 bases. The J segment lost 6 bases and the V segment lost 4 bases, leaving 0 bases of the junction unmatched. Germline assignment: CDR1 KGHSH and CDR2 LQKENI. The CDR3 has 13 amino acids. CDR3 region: CASSRTGGQPQHF. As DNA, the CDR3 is TGTGCCAGCTCACGGACAGGGGGTCAGCCCCAGCATTTT. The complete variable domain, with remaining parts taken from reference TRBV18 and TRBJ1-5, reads NAGVMQNPRHLVRRRGQEARLRCSPMKGHSHVYWYRQLPEEGLKFMVYLQKENIIDESGMPKERFSAEFPKEGPSILRIQQVVRGDSAAYFCASSRTGGQPQHFGDGTRLSIL.

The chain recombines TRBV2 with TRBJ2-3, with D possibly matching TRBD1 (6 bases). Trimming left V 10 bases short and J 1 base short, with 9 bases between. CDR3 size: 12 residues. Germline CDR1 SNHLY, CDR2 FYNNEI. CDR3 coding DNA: TGTGCCACCCGACAGGGCACAGATACGCAGTATTTT. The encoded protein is CATRQGTDTQYF.

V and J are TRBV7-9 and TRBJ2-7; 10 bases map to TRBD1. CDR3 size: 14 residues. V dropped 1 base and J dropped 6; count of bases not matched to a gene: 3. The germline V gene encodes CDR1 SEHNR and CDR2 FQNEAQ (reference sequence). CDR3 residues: CASSLGTGGFEQYF. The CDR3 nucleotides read TGTGCCAGCAGCTTAGGGACAGGGGGGTTCGAGCAGTACTTC.

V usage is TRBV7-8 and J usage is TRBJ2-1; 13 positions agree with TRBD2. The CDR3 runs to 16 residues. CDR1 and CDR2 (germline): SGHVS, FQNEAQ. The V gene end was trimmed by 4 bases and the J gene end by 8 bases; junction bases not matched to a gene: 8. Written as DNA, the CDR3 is TGTGCCAGCAGCTACCCACTAGCGGGGGGGCCTCATGAGCAGTTCTTC. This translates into CASSYPLAGGPHEQFF.

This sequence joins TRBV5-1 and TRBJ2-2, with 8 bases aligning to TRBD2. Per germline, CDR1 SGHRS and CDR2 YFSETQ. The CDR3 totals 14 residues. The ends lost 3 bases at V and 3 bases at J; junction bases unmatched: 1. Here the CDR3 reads CASSSAGDTGELFF. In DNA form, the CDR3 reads TGCGCCAGCAGCTCAGCGGGAGACACCGGGGAGCTGTTTTTT. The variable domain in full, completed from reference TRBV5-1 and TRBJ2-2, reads KAGVTQTPRYLIKTRGQQVTLSCSPISGHRSVSWYQQTPGQGLQFLFEYFSETQRNKGNFPGRFSGRQFSNSRSEMNVSTLELGDSALYLCASSSAGDTGELFFGEGSRLTVL.

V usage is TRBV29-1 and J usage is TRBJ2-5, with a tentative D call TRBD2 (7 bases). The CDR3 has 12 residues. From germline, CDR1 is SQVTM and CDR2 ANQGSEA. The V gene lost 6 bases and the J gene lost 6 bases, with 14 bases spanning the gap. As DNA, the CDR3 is TGCAGCGTCGAGGGGGGGAAACAGACCCAGTACTTC. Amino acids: CSVEGGKQTQYF.

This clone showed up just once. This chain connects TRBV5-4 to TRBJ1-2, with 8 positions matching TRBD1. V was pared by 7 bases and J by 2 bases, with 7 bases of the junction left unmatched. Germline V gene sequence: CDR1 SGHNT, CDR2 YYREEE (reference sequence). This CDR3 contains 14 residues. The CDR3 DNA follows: TGTGCCAGCCGCCGACAGGGGATCAACTATGGCTACACCTTC. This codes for CASRRQGINYGYTF.

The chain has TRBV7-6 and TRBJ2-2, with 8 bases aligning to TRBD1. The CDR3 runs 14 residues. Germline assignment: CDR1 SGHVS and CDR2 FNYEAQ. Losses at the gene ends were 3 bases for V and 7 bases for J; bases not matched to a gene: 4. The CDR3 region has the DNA TGTGCCAGCAGCTTCCAGGGGGCAGGCGGGGAGCTGTTTTTT. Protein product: CASSFQGAGGELFF.

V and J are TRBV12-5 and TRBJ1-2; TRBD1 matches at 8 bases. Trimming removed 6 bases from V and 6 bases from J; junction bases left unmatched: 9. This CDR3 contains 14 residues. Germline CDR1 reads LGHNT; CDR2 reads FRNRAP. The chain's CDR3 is CASGPGQGADGYTF. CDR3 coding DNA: TGTGCTAGTGGGCCGGGGCAGGGGGCCGATGGCTACACCTTC.

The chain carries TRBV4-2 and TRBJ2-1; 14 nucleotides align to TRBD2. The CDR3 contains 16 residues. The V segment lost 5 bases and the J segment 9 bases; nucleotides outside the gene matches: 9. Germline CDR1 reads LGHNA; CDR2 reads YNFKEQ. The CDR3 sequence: CASSLMGLAGDGEQFF. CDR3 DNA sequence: TGTGCCAGCAGCTTAATGGGACTAGCGGGAGACGGTGAGCAGTTCTTC.

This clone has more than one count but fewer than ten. The CDR3: CASSSFHNEQFF. The CDR3 DNA sequence: TGTGCCAGCAGCTCATTTCACAATGAGCAGTTCTTC. The chain recombines TRBV7-9 with TRBJ2-1; D unresolved. Looked up from germline, CDR1 is SEHNR and CDR2 is FQNEAQ (reference sequence). V lost 4 bases to trimming and J lost 5 bases, with 6 bases between them. The length of the CDR3 is 12 residues.

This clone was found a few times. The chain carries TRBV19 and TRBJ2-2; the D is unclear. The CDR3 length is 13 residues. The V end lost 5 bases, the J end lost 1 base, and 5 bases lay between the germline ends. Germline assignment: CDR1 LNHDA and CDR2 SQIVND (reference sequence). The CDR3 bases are TGTGCCAGTAGTTGGAGGAACACCGGGGAGCTGTTTTTT. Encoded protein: CASSWRNTGELFF.

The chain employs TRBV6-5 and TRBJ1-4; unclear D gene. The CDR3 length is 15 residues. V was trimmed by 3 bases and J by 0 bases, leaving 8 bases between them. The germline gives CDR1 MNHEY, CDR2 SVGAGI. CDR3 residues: CASSYSQSTNEKLFF. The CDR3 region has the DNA TGTGCCAGCAGTTATTCACAGTCAACTAATGAAAAACTGTTTTTT.

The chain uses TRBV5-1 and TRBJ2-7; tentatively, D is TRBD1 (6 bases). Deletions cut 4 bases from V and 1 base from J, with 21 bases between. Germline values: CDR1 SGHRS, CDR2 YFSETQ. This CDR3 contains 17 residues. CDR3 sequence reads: CASSISPTGTYSYEQYF. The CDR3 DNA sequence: TGCGCCAGCAGCATAAGCCCTACCGGGACATATTCCTACGAGCAGTACTTC.